This TCR beta chain was recovered during a study of T cell changes during pregnancy in multiple sclerosis. Method: immunoSEQ multiplex PCR; TCRdb's copy keeps in-frame clones and lacks some. The sample contains 50,000 to 60,000 clones, 90% of which appear only once. Between the trimmed V and J ends, which lost 1 base and 4 bases, there was a span of 9 bases. Germline V lookup: CDR1 SEHNR, CDR2 FQNEAQ (reference sequence). The CDR3 covers 14 residues. This rearrangement joins TRBV7-9 to TRBJ2-3, with D possibly TRBD2 on 5 matching bases. This receptor was identified in a female donor in good health, enrolled as a control in a pregnancy study. Sequences were derived from peripheral blood, sampled in the first trimester of pregnancy. The CDR3 bases are TGTGCCAGCAGCTTAGGGCTCGGGGCAGATACGCAGTATTTT. It codes for CASSLGLGADTQYF.